This TCR beta chain was captured by sequencing in a study of T cell responses to AZD1222 COVID-19 vaccine listed by TCRdb under 2021. For context, the study as a whole: AZD1222 recipients given second doses at about 4 weeks or at about 12 weeks were pooled, since spike-specific TCR depth and breadth were not found to differ between the two schedules. A total of 240 or so trial participants underwent TCR sequencing, of whom about 200 had received two doses of AZD1222 and roughly 26 had received two doses of the MenACWY control vaccine. Trial participants were enrolled by age into subgroups of 18-55, 56-69 and 70-plus years, and 148, 28 and 57 TCR-sequenced participants, respectively, were included in these subgroups. Overall study outcomes, separate from this receptor: Reportedly, close to half of the unique spike-specific TCRs recognized epitopes lying outside the regions that are mutated in the B.1.351 and B.1.1.7 variants. In the small 56-69-year group, the increase in depth fell short of significance, most likely because of low power. Most participants were white British and females outnumbered males, and the authors suggested that clonal diversity may have been underestimated. A significant rise in spike-specific TCR breadth and depth was observed after two AZD1222 doses relative to day 0 and relative to MenACWY recipients. Conclusions about previously exposed vaccinees were limited because only six AZD1222 recipients were SARS-CoV-2 seropositive at baseline. Vaccine-associated CD4 TCRs spanned the whole spike protein, with dominant responses in regions 160-218 and 743-854. Because no samples from the day 14 peak response were available, repertoires could be characterized only after the peak T cell response.

This clone was seen just once. Its antigen remains unidentified. No much larger clonotype is one base removed from it; base qualities were not supplied. The CDR3 regions of human TCRbeta chains were analyzed by immunosequencing. The study's own analysis went as follows. Repertoire TCRs were checked for matches against a reference library of SARS-CoV-2-specific TCRs that had been generated using the MIRA antigen-specificity platform. Breadth meant the fraction of unique TCRs that were SARS-CoV-2-associated, whereas depth meant the fraction of total T cells that were SARS-CoV-2-associated. Using the MIRA data, each spike-specific TCR was assigned both to the spike region to which the TCR was reactive and to a CD4 or CD8 class. Log10-transformed breadth and depth values were compared by one-way ANOVA with Sidak's multiple comparisons tests. Sourced from immuneACCESS, this table was stored by TCRdb with only in-frame sequences that have V and J called. A share of the clones is absent; for the studies checked, an unresolved V gene accounts for under half, and the remainder has no known explanation. V and J calls and clone size are those listed in that table; D and trimming were worked out from the DNA. The table for this sample lists about 100,000 clones; approximately 89% of them were counted only once. Around 20% of the sample is in the top ten clones.

Reading the label with the study, this specimen's time point is: baseline before first vaccination. The vaccinee samples were drawn from two UK trials, COV001 and COV002, one of which was a single-blind randomized controlled phase 2/3 trial testing AZD1222 (ChAdOx1 nCoV-19) in healthy adults. For TCRbeta chain sequencing, PBMC samples from trial participants were taken at day 0 and at day 28 after the second dose. This sequence was found in an adult in good health. Sequenced here: peripheral blood, sampled on day 0 of AZD1222 vaccination.

Here is the DNA: TGTGCCAGCAGCTTAGCCGACAGAGTCCCCGAGCAGTACTTC. The resulting protein is CASSLADRVPEQYF. The receptor chain draws on TRBV7-9 and TRBJ2-7; a tentative D match to TRBD1 spans 5 bases. The germline ends are 12 bases apart after V is trimmed by 0 bases and J by 6 bases. Based on the germline V gene (reference sequence), the CDR1 and CDR2 sequences are SEHNR and FQNEAQ. The CDR3 runs 14 residues from the cysteine to the phenylalanine. Just CDR3 DNA is preserved here, 42 bases in frame from base 1. Extended through the reference TRBV7-9 and TRBJ2-7 proteins, this CDR3 yields the full variable domain: DTGVSQNPRHKITKRGQNVTFRCDPISEHNRLYWYRQTLGQGPEFLTYFQNEAQLEKSRLLSDRFSAERPKGSFSTLEIQRTEQGDSAMYLCASSLADRVPEQYFGPGTRLTVT.